What follows is one T cell receptor beta chain and its context. Its antigen is undetermined. This entry comes from a study of cytomegalovirus exposure and HLA in healthy donors. The study, taken as a whole, reports: DRB1 had the most TCR associations and HLA-C the fewest, a later analysis found, with rates varying by HLA locus.

The CDR3 is 13 residues long. With 3 bases removed from V and 1 base from J, the gap between germline ends came to 6 bases. CDR1 SGHVS and CDR2 FNYEAQ come from the germline V gene. In the PCR, 60 Vbeta and 13 Jbeta primers were used. Sequencing used immunoSEQ multiplex PCR; TCRdb keeps in-frame clones, though not all of them. The profile shows around 85,000 clones, less than 80% of them singletons. J is TRBJ1-1 and V is TRBV7-6; D may be TRBD1 (5 bases). The sample comprised PBMCs. This TCR was sampled from a man aged 30 to 39 in good health and CMV-seropositive. The CDR3 DNA reads as TGTGCCAGCAGCTTTAGGGGGAACACTGAAGCTTTCTTT. Translated, it gives CASSFRGNTEAFF.